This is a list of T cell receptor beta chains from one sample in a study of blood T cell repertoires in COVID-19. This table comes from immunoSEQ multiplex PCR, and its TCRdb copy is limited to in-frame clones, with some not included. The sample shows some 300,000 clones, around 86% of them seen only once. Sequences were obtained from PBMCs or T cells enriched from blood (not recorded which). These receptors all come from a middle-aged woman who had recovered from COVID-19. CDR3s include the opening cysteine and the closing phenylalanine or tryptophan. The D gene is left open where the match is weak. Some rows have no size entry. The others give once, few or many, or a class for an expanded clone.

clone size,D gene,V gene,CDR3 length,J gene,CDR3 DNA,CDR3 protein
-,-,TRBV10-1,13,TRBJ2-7,TGCGCCAGCAGTGAGTCGAAATACTTAACGCAGTACTTC,CASSESKYLTQYF
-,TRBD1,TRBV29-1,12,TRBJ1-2,TGCAGCGTCGGACAGGGGGAATGGGGCTACACCTTC,CSVGQGEWGYTF
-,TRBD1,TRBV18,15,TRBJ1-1,TGTGCCAGCTCAGCGGGGACAGGGGGCAGGTCTGAAGCTTTCTTT,CASSAGTGGRSEAFF
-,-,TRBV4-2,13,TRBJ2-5,TGTGCCAGCAGCCAAGCGGAGGCGGAGACCCAGTACTTC,CASSQAEAETQYF
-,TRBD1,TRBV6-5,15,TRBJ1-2,TGTGCCAGCACTAACAGGGGGGGCGCGGACTATGGCTACACCTTC,CASTNRGGADYGYTF
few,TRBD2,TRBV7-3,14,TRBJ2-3,TGTGCCAGCAGTTACAGCGGGAGCAGAGATACGCAGTATTTT,CASSYSGSRDTQYF
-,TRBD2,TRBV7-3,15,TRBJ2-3,TGTGCCAGCAGCTTTACTAGCGGGAGTAGAGATACGCAGTATTTT,CASSFTSGSRDTQYF
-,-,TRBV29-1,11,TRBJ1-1,TGCAGCGTTGAAAAATCCACCGGGGCTTTCTTT,CSVEKSTGAFF
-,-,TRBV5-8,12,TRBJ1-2,TGTGCCAGCAGCTTGATATCCTATGGCTACACCTTC,CASSLISYGYTF
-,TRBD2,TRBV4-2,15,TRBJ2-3,TGTGCCAGCAGCCAACGGGCGGGGGGCACAGATACGCAGTATTTT,CASSQRAGGTDTQYF
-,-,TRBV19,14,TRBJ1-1,TGTGCCAGTAGTATAGCCCGACAGAACACTGAAGCTTTCTTT,CASSIARQNTEAFF
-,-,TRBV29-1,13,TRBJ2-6,TGCAGCGTGATGAGCTCTGGGGCCAACGTCCTGACTTTC,CSVMSSGANVLTF
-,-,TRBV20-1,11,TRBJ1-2,TGCAGTGCTTATGACAGACAAGGCTACACCTTC,CSAYDRQGYTF
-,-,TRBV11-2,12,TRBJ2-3,TGTGCCAGCAGCTTCCCTGCGAATACGCAGTATTTT,CASSFPANTQYF
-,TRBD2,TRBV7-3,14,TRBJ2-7,TGTGCCAGCAGCTTGACTAGCGGGAGGGCCGAGCAGTACTTC,CASSLTSGRAEQYF
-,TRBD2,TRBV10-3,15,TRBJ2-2,TGTGCCATCAGTGAGGAACTAGCGGGGACCGGGGAGCTGTTTTTT,CAISEELAGTGELFF
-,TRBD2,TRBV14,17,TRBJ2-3,TGTGCCAGCAGCCAAGAAAGAGGGACTAGCGGCCTCTATACGCAGTATTTT,CASSQERGTSGLYTQYF
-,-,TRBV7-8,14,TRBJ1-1,TGTGCCAGCAGCTTGGTAGGGGCCAACACTGAAGCTTTCTTT,CASSLVGANTEAFF
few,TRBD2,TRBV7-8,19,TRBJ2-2,TGTGCCAGCAGCTTAGTCGGCCTAGCGGGGGGCGGGGACACCGGGGAGCTGTTTTTT,CASSLVGLAGGGDTGELFF
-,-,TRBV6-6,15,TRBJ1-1,TGTGCCAGCAGTCCAACCTCGACGGAGGGCCGGGAAGCTTTCTTT,CASSPTSTEGREAFF
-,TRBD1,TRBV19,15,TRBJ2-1,TGTGCCAGTAGTCCCCGGGACAGGGCCTACAATGAGCAGTTCTTC,CASSPRDRAYNEQFF
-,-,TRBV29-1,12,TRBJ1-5,TGCAGCGTTGGGCAGGGCAATCAGCCCCAGCATTTT,CSVGQGNQPQHF
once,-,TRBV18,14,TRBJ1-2,TGTGCCAGCTCACCCGCCAGGAACTTCTATGGCTACACCTTC,CASSPARNFYGYTF
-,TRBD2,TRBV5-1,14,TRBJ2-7,TGCGCCAGCAGCCCGGGGACTAGCGGCTACGAGCAGTACTTC,CASSPGTSGYEQYF
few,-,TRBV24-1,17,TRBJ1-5,TGTGCCACCAGCCCCTTGGTAGGGGTCGGGAGCAATCAGCCCCAGCATTTT,CATSPLVGVGSNQPQHF
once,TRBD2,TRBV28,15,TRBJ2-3,TGTGCCAGCGCCTCTAGCGGGAAAAACACAGATACGCAGTATTTT,CASASSGKNTDTQYF
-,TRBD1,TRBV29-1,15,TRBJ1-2,TGCAGCGTTGAAGAAATACAGGGGCAACCTGGGGGCTACACCTTC,CSVEEIQGQPGGYTF
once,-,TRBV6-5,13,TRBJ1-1,TGTGCCAGCAGCGTCGGAGGAAACACTGAAGCTTTCTTT,CASSVGGNTEAFF
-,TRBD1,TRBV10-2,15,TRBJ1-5,TGCGCCAGCAGTGAGTCGGACAGGGGAACCCAGCCCCAGCATTTT,CASSESDRGTQPQHF
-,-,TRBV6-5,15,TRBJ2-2,TGTGCCAGCAGTCCGGGACACCTGAACACCGGGGAGCTGTTTTTT,CASSPGHLNTGELFF
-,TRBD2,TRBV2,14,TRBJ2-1,TGTGCCAGCAGAACTAGCGGGGTTTACAATGAGCAGTTCTTC,CASRTSGVYNEQFF
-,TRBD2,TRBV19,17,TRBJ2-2,TGTGCCAGTACCTCGGGACTAGCGGGGGCCTCTACCGGGGAGCTGTTTTTT,CASTSGLAGASTGELFF
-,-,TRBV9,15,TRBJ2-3,TGTGCCAGCAGCGTCGGGAGTTCTGACACAGATACGCAGTATTTT,CASSVGSSDTDTQYF
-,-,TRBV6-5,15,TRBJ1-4,TGTGCCAGCAGTTACTCCTGGGGCAGGAGTGAAAAACTGTTTTTT,CASSYSWGRSEKLFF
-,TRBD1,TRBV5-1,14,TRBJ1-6,TGCGCCAGCAGCCCAACAGGGGCGGAATCACCCCTCCACTTT,CASSPTGAESPLHF
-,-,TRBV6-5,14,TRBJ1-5,TGTGCCGGCACCCGGGACACGGGGACTCAGCCCCAGCATTTT,CAGTRDTGTQPQHF
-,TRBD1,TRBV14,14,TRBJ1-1,TGTGCCAGCAGCCCACGAGGGGGCCCGGTTGAAGCTTTCTTT,CASSPRGGPVEAFF
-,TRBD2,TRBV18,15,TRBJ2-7,TGTGCCAGCTCACCCCGGACTAGCGGGTCCTACGAGCAGTACTTC,CASSPRTSGSYEQYF
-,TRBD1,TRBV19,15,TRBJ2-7,TGTGCCAGTAGAACCCGGGACAGGGTCTTGTACGAGCAGTACTTC,CASRTRDRVLYEQYF
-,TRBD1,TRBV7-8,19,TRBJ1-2,TGTGCCAGCAGCTTACCTCGTTTTTCGGGGACAGGGCGAAACTATGGCTACACCTTC,CASSLPRFSGTGRNYGYTF
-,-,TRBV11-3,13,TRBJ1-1,TGTGCCAGCAGCTTAGATACCGGGACTGAAGCTTTCTTT,CASSLDTGTEAFF
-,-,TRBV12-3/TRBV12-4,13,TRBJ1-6,TGTGCCAGCAGTCTCGGATTGGACAGCCCCCTCCACTTT,CASSLGLDSPLHF
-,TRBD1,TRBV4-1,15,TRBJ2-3,TGCGCCAGCAGCCAATGGAAGGGGGCGACAGATACGCAGTATTTT,CASSQWKGATDTQYF
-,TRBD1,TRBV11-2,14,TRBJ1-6,TGTGCCAGCAGCCATGGGACAGACTATTCACCCCTCCACTTT,CASSHGTDYSPLHF
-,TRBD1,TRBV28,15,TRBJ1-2,TGTGCCAGCAGTTTGCTGACAGGGGCACCCTATGGCTACACCTTC,CASSLLTGAPYGYTF